This T cell receptor beta chain was sequenced for a study of blood T cells in healthy people across ages (dated by TCRdb to the mid-2010s). Notes on the research overall: Template switching captured roughly one uniquely barcoded TCR beta cDNA molecule per two T cells in model experiments. Using deep sequencing normalized with unique cDNA molecular identifiers, the study measured how TCR beta repertoire diversity changes with age. The donors were split into four age groups: young (average around 15 years), middle-aged (about 40), aged (approximately 60) and long-lived (approximately 80). To avoid experimental bias, donors of different ages were spread randomly across the sequencing lanes. Two additional independent replicas of 1 million unique cDNA reads from the same blood draw were analyzed for two donors (one aged 18 to 30 and one aged 80 or older). Overall study results and their limits: Because profiling used bulk unsorted PBMCs, naive and antigen-experienced compartments could not be compared conclusively. Estimates of total diversity from one million sequenced T cells were regarded as lower bounds and underestimates. The CMV infection status of donors was not known, potentially confounding age-related changes in expanded clonotypes. A strong correlation was found between observed TCR beta diversity and the percentage of naive T cells measured by flow cytometry. Observed TCR beta diversity per million T cells fell roughly linearly with age, and a significant reduction was already apparent by age about 36. Compared with the aged group, the long-lived group had more naive CD4+ T cells, fewer expanded clones and increased TCR diversity, suggesting age selection.

Library prep was done by 5' RACE. Sequencing relied on an Illumina HiSeq 2500. A second roughly 7 to 12 cycle PCR used a sample-barcoded 5' primer and a J-beta primer mix. A template-switch 5' adaptor carrying 12 random nucleotides introduced a unique molecular identifier onto each TCR beta cDNA molecule. At least 2.5 million CDR3-containing paired-end reads were obtained from each sample. The Mint cDNA synthesis kit, primed by a TRBC-specific oligonucleotide, was used to synthesize first-strand cDNA from all RNA. All cDNA was treated with uracil-DNA glycosylase and then went through a first 18-cycle PCR with the universal primers M1SS and BC2_uni_R. The paper's data handling went like this. For normalization, 1 million high-quality reads were randomly selected from each sample, with every read carrying a distinct molecular identifier. Reads with shared molecular identifiers were discarded instead of being binned into consensus sequences. CDR3 identification, clonotype clustering and error correction used MiTCR with a Q25 quality threshold and the strictest error-elimination algorithm. A nonparametric unseen species model with Euler transformation was used to estimate a lower bound on total TCR beta diversity. TCRdb itself trimmed the public reads at Q25 with fastp, ran MiXCR and retained productive beta chains. One record per CDR3 amino acid sequence lists the most common genes and DNA. The authors' filters were not applied to this entry. This sample holds about 1.5 million distinct CDR3 sequences; about 42% were observed only once. The ten most abundant clones make up about 3.8% of the sample.

The 35 to 40 donors, aged about 6 to 90 years, were systemically healthy Caucasian individuals from Russia. Around 9.9 milliliters of peripheral blood were collected from each donor into EDTA-treated Vacutainer tubes. Ficoll-Paque density-gradient centrifugation was used to isolate PBMCs, with at least 7 million per sample. Trizol reagent was used to extract total RNA from the PBMCs, yielding at least 6 micrograms per sample. For every donor, flow cytometry on a PBMC aliquot measured the percentage of naive CD45RAhigh/CD27high T cells. As to this clonotype: Its antigen remains unidentified. No qualities accompany the bases; no much larger clone lies one base away.

This sequence was found in a woman between 18 and 29 years old in good health. Material: blood.

The DNA sequence follows: TGTGCCTGGAGACGGGACAGGGGCGACCTTAGTAATTCACCCCTCCACTTT. Its protein is CAWRRDRGDLSNSPLHF. The rearranged segments are TRBV30 and TRBJ1-6; TRBD1 aligns with 10 central bases. V lost 3 bases and J lost 6 bases, and the count of bases not matched to a germline gene is 11. From the cysteine through the phenylalanine, the CDR3 covers 17 amino acids. Here the CDR3 DNA is all that survives: 51 bases in frame from base 1. As encoded in the germline V gene (reference sequence), CDR1 is GTSNPN while CDR2 is SVGIG.